The present entry profiles one T cell receptor beta chain with its context. The source of the sample is a study of cytomegalovirus exposure and HLA in healthy donors. Sequencing was performed with immunoSEQ multiplex PCR; in TCRdb, only in-frame clones are kept and a portion is missing. The repertoire holds 150,000 to 200,000 clones, with more than 75% as singletons. The CDR3 runs to 15 residues. Germline values: CDR1 SGHRS, CDR2 YFSETQ. V was trimmed by 2 bases and J by 3 bases, leaving 12 bases between them. This chain links TRBV5-1 with TRBJ2-4; the D gene is possibly TRBD1 (6 bases). Sequenced: PBMCs. The origin of this receptor is a man between 18 and 35 years old in good health and CMV-seronegative. Here the CDR3 reads CASSFGSGVKNIQYF. CDR3 in DNA: TGCGCCAGCAGCTTTGGTTCAGGGGTCAAAAACATTCAGTACTTC.